Listed below are T cell receptor beta chains from one sample, sequenced in a study of T cell changes during pregnancy in multiple sclerosis. The method was immunoSEQ multiplex PCR; TCRdb's version includes in-frame clones alone and lacks a portion of them. The data hold 90,000 to 100,000 clones, with more than 85% observed a single time. Source: peripheral blood, taken in the first trimester of pregnancy. These receptors originate from a female donor with multiple sclerosis, enrolled in a pregnancy study. The CDR3 runs from the conserved cysteine through the conserved F or W. The D gene is left open where the match is weak. Part of the rows lack a size; the others show once, few, many or a class for expanded clones.

D: -
size: -
J: TRBJ2-1
length: 18
V: TRBV9
CDR3: CASSVSRANPKLNNEQFF
DNA: TGTGCCAGCAGCGTGAGCAGGGCCAACCCTAAATTAAACAATGAGCAGTTCTTC

D: TRBD2
size: -
J: TRBJ2-7
length: 14
V: TRBV19
CDR3: CATSSGLAGYEQYF
DNA: TGTGCCACCTCTTCAGGACTAGCGGGATACGAGCAGTACTTC

D: TRBD1
size: -
J: TRBJ2-7
length: 16
V: TRBV4-1
CDR3: CASSQAGIGQGLEQYF
DNA: TGCGCCAGCAGCCAAGCAGGAATCGGACAGGGGCTCGAGCAGTACTTC

D: TRBD2
size: -
J: TRBJ2-7
length: 17
V: TRBV6-1
CDR3: CASSASGSRGSSYEQYF
DNA: TGTGCCAGCAGTGCGAGCGGGAGCAGGGGCTCGTCCTACGAGCAGTACTTC

D: TRBD1
size: -
J: TRBJ1-1
length: 16
V: TRBV19
CDR3: CASSPGSGGSYTEAFF
DNA: TGTGCCAGTAGTCCCGGGTCAGGGGGTTCTTACACTGAAGCTTTCTTT

D: -
size: -
J: TRBJ1-3
length: 12
V: TRBV7-8
CDR3: CASSAGLNTIYF
DNA: TGTGCCAGCAGCGCAGGATTGAACACCATATATTTT

D: TRBD1
size: -
J: TRBJ1-1
length: 15
V: TRBV9
CDR3: CASSVVQGAGTEAFF
DNA: TGTGCCAGCAGCGTAGTCCAGGGGGCAGGCACTGAAGCTTTCTTT

D: TRBD1
size: -
J: TRBJ1-1
length: 14
V: TRBV5-1
CDR3: CASSKRTGGTEAFF
DNA: TGCGCCAGCAGCAAACGGACAGGGGGCACTGAAGCTTTCTTT

D: -
size: -
J: TRBJ1-3
length: 16
V: TRBV2
CDR3: CASTHPRGISGNTIYF
DNA: TGTGCCAGCACTCACCCCCGGGGGATTTCTGGAAACACCATATATTTT

D: TRBD1
size: -
J: TRBJ1-2
length: 16
V: TRBV6-5
CDR3: CASSYTRTGGHSGYTF
DNA: TGTGCCAGCAGTTACACCCGGACAGGGGGTCACTCTGGCTACACCTTC

D: -
size: -
J: TRBJ2-5
length: 17
V: TRBV2
CDR3: CASSAFSGFSSPETQYF
DNA: TGTGCCAGCAGTGCATTTTCGGGATTCTCATCGCCAGAGACCCAGTACTTC

D: -
size: few
J: TRBJ1-3
length: 19
V: TRBV7-9
CDR3: CASSLERTAYLSSGNTIYF
DNA: TGTGCCAGCAGCTTAGAACGGACAGCTTATTTGAGCTCTGGAAACACCATATATTTT

D: -
size: -
J: TRBJ1-1
length: 15
V: TRBV6-1
CDR3: CASRLDTGMNTEAFF
DNA: TGTGCCAGCAGGCTCGATACAGGGATGAACACTGAAGCTTTCTTT

D: -
size: -
J: TRBJ2-3
length: 16
V: TRBV7-9
CDR3: CASSSIGTTGTDTQYF
DNA: TGTGCCAGCAGCTCCATAGGGACTACAGGGACAGATACGCAGTATTTT

D: -
size: -
J: TRBJ2-7
length: 15
V: TRBV6-1
CDR3: CASSEGGSLLYEQYF
DNA: TGTGCCAGCAGTGAAGGAGGCTCACTTCTCTACGAGCAGTACTTC

D: -
size: once
J: TRBJ1-2
length: 13
V: TRBV7-3
CDR3: CASSLTQGNGYTF
DNA: TGTGCCAGCAGCTTAACCCAGGGTAATGGCTACACCTTC

D: -
size: -
J: TRBJ1-2
length: 13
V: TRBV5-1
CDR3: CASSPGVQGSYTF
DNA: TGCGCCAGCAGCCCGGGGGTCCAAGGCAGCTACACCTTC

D: -
size: -
J: TRBJ2-1
length: 16
V: TRBV28
CDR3: CASSRRTTEEGNEQFF
DNA: TGTGCCAGCAGTCGCCGGACTACAGAAGAAGGGAATGAGCAGTTCTTC

D: TRBD1
size: few
J: TRBJ1-1
length: 14
V: TRBV19
CDR3: CATSDDRGLFEAFF
DNA: TGTGCCACCTCAGACGACAGGGGACTCTTTGAAGCTTTCTTT

D: TRBD2
size: -
J: TRBJ2-1
length: 15
V: TRBV5-4
CDR3: CASSGGTSSNNEQFF
DNA: TGTGCCAGCAGTGGGGGGACTAGCAGTAACAATGAGCAGTTCTTC

D: TRBD1
size: -
J: TRBJ1-2
length: 16
V: TRBV19
CDR3: CASSSGQGASVSGYTF
DNA: TGTGCCAGTAGTTCAGGACAGGGGGCGTCTGTGAGTGGCTACACCTTC

D: TRBD2
size: -
J: TRBJ2-1
length: 19
V: TRBV19
CDR3: CASSLKTSGTIGAYNEQFF
DNA: TGTGCCAGTAGTCTCAAGACTAGCGGAACCATTGGGGCTTACAATGAGCAGTTCTTC

D: TRBD1
size: -
J: TRBJ2-1
length: 13
V: TRBV7-2
CDR3: CASSPGGQNEQFF
DNA: TGTGCCAGCAGCCCAGGGGGCCAAAATGAGCAGTTCTTC

D: TRBD1
size: -
J: TRBJ1-1
length: 15
V: TRBV28
CDR3: CASSLRRGQGAEAFF
DNA: TGTGCCAGCAGTTTAAGGAGGGGGCAGGGGGCTGAAGCTTTCTTT

D: -
size: -
J: TRBJ2-1
length: 13
V: TRBV2
CDR3: CASKRGIGDEQFF
DNA: TGTGCCAGCAAGAGAGGGATTGGTGATGAGCAGTTCTTC

D: -
size: -
J: TRBJ2-6
length: 15
V: TRBV30
CDR3: CAWSGTAYGANVLTF
DNA: TGTGCCTGGAGTGGTACAGCTTATGGGGCCAACGTCCTGACTTTC

D: -
size: -
J: TRBJ2-2
length: 16
V: TRBV28
CDR3: CASRVGRGINTGELFF
DNA: TGTGCCAGCAGGGTGGGGCGGGGAATTAACACCGGGGAGCTGTTTTTT

D: -
size: -
J: TRBJ1-1
length: 13
V: TRBV5-1
CDR3: CASSPRVRTEAFF
DNA: TGCGCCAGCAGCCCGAGGGTTCGGACTGAAGCTTTCTTT

D: TRBD1
size: -
J: TRBJ1-2
length: 19
V: TRBV19
CDR3: CASSQLAGTGAISYYGYTF
DNA: TGTGCCAGTAGCCAGCTAGCCGGGACAGGGGCCATATCGTACTATGGCTACACCTTC

D: TRBD1
size: -
J: TRBJ1-4
length: 18
V: TRBV25-1
CDR3: CASSDSGQGLSTNEKLFF
DNA: TGTGCCAGCAGTGATTCGGGACAGGGCCTCTCAACTAATGAAAAACTGTTTTTT

D: -
size: -
J: TRBJ1-1
length: 13
V: TRBV25-1
CDR3: CASMDSMNTEAFF
DNA: TGTGCCAGCATGGACAGCATGAACACTGAAGCTTTCTTT

D: TRBD2
size: -
J: TRBJ2-3
length: 15
V: TRBV29-1
CDR3: CSVLGLASSTDTQYF
DNA: TGCAGCGTGCTCGGACTAGCGTCTAGCACAGATACGCAGTATTTT

D: TRBD2
size: -
J: TRBJ2-7
length: 18
V: TRBV4-2
CDR3: CASSQEPRRASGTYEQYF
DNA: TGTGCCAGCAGCCAAGAACCACGGAGGGCTAGCGGTACCTACGAGCAGTACTTC

D: -
size: -
J: TRBJ2-1
length: 17
V: TRBV21-1
CDR3: CASRIKTGWSSYNEQFF
DNA: TGTGCCAGCAGGATTAAAACGGGTTGGTCATCCTACAATGAGCAGTTCTTC

D: -
size: -
J: TRBJ2-7
length: 13
V: TRBV28
CDR3: CASTSSGVYEQYF
DNA: TGTGCCAGCACCTCCTCCGGGGTCTACGAGCAGTACTTC

D: TRBD1
size: -
J: TRBJ2-6
length: 18
V: TRBV7-3
CDR3: CASSPSGTGFSGANVLTF
DNA: TGTGCCAGCAGCCCGTCCGGGACAGGGTTCTCTGGGGCCAACGTCCTGACTTTC

D: -
size: -
J: TRBJ1-5
length: 12
V: TRBV28
CDR3: CASKSGLQPQHF
DNA: TGTGCCAGCAAATCTGGGCTTCAGCCCCAGCATTTT

D: -
size: -
J: TRBJ1-1
length: 13
V: TRBV5-1
CDR3: CASSLSSYTEAFF
DNA: TGCGCCAGCAGCTTGTCTAGCTACACTGAAGCTTTCTTT

D: TRBD1
size: once
J: TRBJ1-1
length: 16
V: TRBV6-5
CDR3: CASSYGTDSKNTEAFF
DNA: TGTGCCAGCAGTTACGGGACAGACTCTAAGAACACTGAAGCTTTCTTT

D: -
size: -
J: TRBJ1-5
length: 14
V: TRBV18
CDR3: CASSSTGSNQPQHF
DNA: TGTGCCAGCTCATCCACAGGTAGCAATCAGCCCCAGCATTTT

D: -
size: -
J: TRBJ2-7
length: 13
V: TRBV29-1
CDR3: CSVEVWPTYEQYF
DNA: TGCAGCGTTGAAGTGTGGCCGACCTACGAGCAGTACTTC

D: -
size: -
J: TRBJ2-3
length: 11
V: TRBV7-2
CDR3: CASGAGDTQYF
DNA: TGTGCCAGCGGCGCGGGGGATACGCAGTATTTT

D: -
size: -
J: TRBJ1-1
length: 11
V: TRBV6-1
CDR3: CASRREGEAFF
DNA: TGTGCCAGCCGCCGGGAGGGGGAAGCTTTCTTT

D: -
size: -
J: TRBJ1-3
length: 16
V: TRBV27
CDR3: CATARAGGLSGNTIYF
DNA: TGTGCCACCGCCCGGGCCGGGGGACTCTCTGGAAACACCATATATTTT

D: TRBD2
size: -
J: TRBJ2-1
length: 16
V: TRBV7-6
CDR3: CASSAEPGLPYNEQFF
DNA: TGTGCCAGCAGCGCAGAACCGGGACTACCTTACAATGAGCAGTTCTTC

D: -
size: -
J: TRBJ1-3
length: 16
V: TRBV9
CDR3: CASSVALDLQQDTIYF
DNA: TGTGCCAGCAGCGTAGCTTTGGATCTCCAACAGGACACCATATATTTT